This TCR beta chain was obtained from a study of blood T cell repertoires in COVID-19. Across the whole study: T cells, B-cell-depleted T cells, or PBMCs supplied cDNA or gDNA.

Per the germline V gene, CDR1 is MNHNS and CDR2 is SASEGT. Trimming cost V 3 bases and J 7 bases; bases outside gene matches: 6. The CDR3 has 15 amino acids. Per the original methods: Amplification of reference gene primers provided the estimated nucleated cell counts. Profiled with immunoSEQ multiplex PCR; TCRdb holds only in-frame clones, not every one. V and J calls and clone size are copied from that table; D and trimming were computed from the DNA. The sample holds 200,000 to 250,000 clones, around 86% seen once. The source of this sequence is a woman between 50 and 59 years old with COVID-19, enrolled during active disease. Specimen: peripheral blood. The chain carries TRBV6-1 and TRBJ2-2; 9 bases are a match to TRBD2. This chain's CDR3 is CASSELAGMGGELFF. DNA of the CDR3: TGTGCCAGCAGTGAGCTAGCGGGGATGGGCGGGGAGCTGTTTTTT.